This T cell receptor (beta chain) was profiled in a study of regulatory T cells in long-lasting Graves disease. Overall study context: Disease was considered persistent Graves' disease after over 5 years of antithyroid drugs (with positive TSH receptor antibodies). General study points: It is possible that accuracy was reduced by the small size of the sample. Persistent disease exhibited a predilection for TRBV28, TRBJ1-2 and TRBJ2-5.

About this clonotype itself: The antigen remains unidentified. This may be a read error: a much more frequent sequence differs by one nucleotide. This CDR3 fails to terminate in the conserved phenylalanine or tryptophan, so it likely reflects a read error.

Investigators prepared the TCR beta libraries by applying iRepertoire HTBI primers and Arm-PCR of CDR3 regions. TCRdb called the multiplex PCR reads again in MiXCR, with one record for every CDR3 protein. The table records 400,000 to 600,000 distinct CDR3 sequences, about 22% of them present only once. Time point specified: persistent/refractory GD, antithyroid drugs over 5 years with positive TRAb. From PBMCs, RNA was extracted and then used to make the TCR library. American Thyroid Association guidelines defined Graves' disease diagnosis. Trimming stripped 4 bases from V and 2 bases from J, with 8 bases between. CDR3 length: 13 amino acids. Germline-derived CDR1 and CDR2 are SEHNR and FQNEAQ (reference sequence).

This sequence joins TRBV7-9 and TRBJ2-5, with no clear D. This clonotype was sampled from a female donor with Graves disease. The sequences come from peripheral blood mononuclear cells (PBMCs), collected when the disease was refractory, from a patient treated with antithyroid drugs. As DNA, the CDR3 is TGTGCCAGCAGCTCCTATAGTCAAGAGACCCAGTACTCC. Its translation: CASSSYSQETQYS.